The 28 T cell receptor beta chains below all came from one sample that was sequenced in a study of blood T cells in healthy people across ages. With a J-beta primer mix and a sample-barcoded 5' primer, a second PCR ran about 6 to 11 cycles. TCRdb recomputed calls from the 5' RACE reads with MiXCR, one row per CDR3 protein. The profile shows hundreds of thousands of distinct CDR3 sequences, approximately 25% of them singletons. These same data were also listed under a study on T cells of mothers and their children.

Sequencing used blood. These receptors originate from a boy between 10 and 17 years old in good health.

The chain links TRBV11-3 to TRBJ2-5, with a weak D call TRBD1 (5 bases). The CDR3 totals 13 residues. V was shortened by 8 bases and J by 1 base, with 11 bases between the two germline ends. Looked up from germline, CDR1 is SGHNT and CDR2 is YENEEA. This CDR3 is CASEATAQETQYF. CDR3 nucleotides: TGTGCCAGCGAAGCGACAGCCCAAGAGACCCAGTACTTC.

The chain carries TRBV25-1 and TRBJ1-1; D remains unclear. This CDR3 spans 14 amino acids. Germline V gene sequence: CDR1 MGHDK, CDR2 SYGVNS. V lost 6 bases to trimming and J lost 0 bases, with 11 bases between them. The CDR3 loop reads CASRQSPLNTEAFF. CDR3 bases: TGTGCCAGCAGACAGTCCCCCTTGAACACTGAAGCTTTCTTT.

The chain links TRBV29-1 to TRBJ2-1; D might be TRBD2 (5 bases). This CDR3 has 15 amino acids. Germline lookup yields CDR1 SQVTM and CDR2 ANQGSEA. Deletions cut 3 bases from V and 0 bases from J, with 12 bases between. The CDR3 reads CSVEGAPRSYNEQFF. As DNA, the CDR3 is TGCAGCGTTGAGGGAGCCCCGCGCTCCTACAATGAGCAGTTCTTC.

This clonotype occurred a few times. The chain links TRBV6-5 to TRBJ1-5; the D is unclear. The CDR3 sequence is 13 residues long. The V end was cut by 6 bases, the J end by 3 bases, with 9 bases between. Germline V gene sequence: CDR1 MNHEY, CDR2 SVGAGI. CDR3 in amino acids: CASRRGSNQPQHF. The CDR3 coding sequence is TGTGCCAGCAGGAGAGGTTCCAATCAGCCCCAGCATTTT.

In this sample, this clonotype turned up a few times. This chain links TRBV20-1 with TRBJ1-6; no definite D call. The CDR3 covers 17 residues. Deletions cut 2 bases from V and 0 bases from J, with 14 bases between. Germline V gene data show CDR1 as DFQATT and CDR2 as SNEGSKA (reference sequence). The CDR3: CSARWVTDSSYNSPLHF. The CDR3 coding sequence is TGCAGTGCTAGATGGGTTACTGATAGCTCCTATAATTCACCCCTCCACTTT.

This clonotype was detected a few times. The V and J genes are TRBV6-2 or TRBV6-3 and TRBJ1-2; D is perhaps TRBD1 (6 bases). The ends were cut back, 2 bases at V and 10 bases at J, with 14 bases in the middle. The CDR3 has 13 amino acids. Looked up from germline, CDR1 is MNHEY and CDR2 is SVGEGT. The CDR3 DNA sequence: TGTGCCAGCAGTTACACAAGGGACACGACCTACACCTTC. Protein product: CASSYTRDTTYTF.

The chain carries TRBV24-1 and TRBJ2-1, with no clear D. V lost 5 bases and J lost 3, with 7 bases in between. From germline, CDR1 is KGHDR and CDR2 SFDVKD. CDR3 length: 13 amino acids. The CDR3 is CATSALDYNEQFF. CDR3 coding DNA: TGTGCCACCAGTGCCCTGGACTACAATGAGCAGTTCTTC.

V and J are TRBV25-1 and TRBJ2-5; a weak D match, TRBD1 (6 bases). Germline CDR1 and CDR2: MGHDK and SYGVNS. The CDR3 is 14 amino acids. Trimming removed 6 bases at V and 2 bases at J, with 13 bases between. DNA for the CDR3: TGTGCCAGCAGCAGATCCGGGACACAAGAGACCCAGTACTTC. It specifies CASSRSGTQETQYF.

The rearrangement uses TRBV12-3 or TRBV12-4 and TRBJ2-1, with TRBD2 matching 11 bases. This CDR3 has 17 residues. J lost 3 bases, V lost 6 bases, and 10 bases had no gene match. CDR3 amino acids: CASSPPSGGFLYNEQFF. CDR3 sequence (DNA): TGTGCCAGCAGCCCACCTAGCGGGGGGTTCCTCTACAATGAGCAGTTCTTC.

This clonotype was detected a few times. V is TRBV29-1 and J is TRBJ2-1, with TRBD1 matching over 7 bases. Germline V gives CDR1 SQVTM, CDR2 ANQGSEA. Trimming cost V 7 bases and J 12 bases; bases outside gene matches: 6. The length of the CDR3 is 10 residues. The CDR3 loop reads CSAIQGVQFF. In DNA form, the CDR3 reads TGCAGCGCCATCCAGGGGGTGCAGTTCTTC.

The CDR3 reads CASSLNGRVYNEQFF. The DNA for the CDR3 is TGTGCCAGCAGCTTGAATGGGCGGGTATACAATGAGCAGTTCTTC. This chain joins TRBV3-1 and TRBJ2-1; maybe TRBD2 (5 bases). The CDR3 is made up of 15 amino acids. Germline CDR1 is LGHDT and CDR2 is YNNKEL (reference sequence). V was cut by 5 bases and J by 4 bases, with 15 bases left in between.

This sequence joins TRBV13 and TRBJ2-7; TRBD1 or TRBD2 may be the D gene (6 bases each). The V gene's germline CDR1 is PRHDT and CDR2 FYEKMQ (reference sequence). The CDR3 is made up of 15 amino acids. V lost 2 bases and J lost 0, with 11 bases in between. DNA of the CDR3: TGTGCCAGCAGCTTAAGGGGGGAGTACTCCTACGAGCAGTACTTC. This codes for CASSLRGEYSYEQYF.

The chain couples TRBV7-2 to TRBJ1-2; 9 positions agree with TRBD1. Trimming removed 3 bases from V and 8 bases from J; junction bases left unmatched: 7. This CDR3 has 14 residues. Germline CDR1 and CDR2: SGHTA and FQGNSA. The CDR3 region has the DNA TGTGCCAGCAGCTTTACAGGGGGCGCAGAAGGCTACACCTTC. Translation gives CASSFTGGAEGYTF. Complete variable domain (other parts from reference TRBV7-2 and TRBJ1-2): GAGVSQSPSNKVTEKGKDVELRCDPISGHTALYWYRQSLGQGLEFLIYFQGNSAPDKSGLPSDRFSAERTGGSVSTLTIQRTQQEDSAVYLCASSFTGGAEGYTFGSGTRLTVV.

This clonotype has more than one count but fewer than ten. The chain joins TRBV2 to TRBJ2-7; D might be TRBD1 or TRBD2, each matching 6 bases. The germline V gene has CDR1 SNHLY and CDR2 FYNNEI. Trimming removed 8 bases from V and 6 bases from J, with 23 bases in between. The CDR3 totals 15 residues. CDR3 in DNA: TGTGCCAGCCCCCCCCGCGGGACACAGCACTTCGAGCAGTACTTC. Translation gives CASPPRGTQHFEQYF.

This clonotype was seen more than once but under ten times. The gene calls are TRBV5-6 and TRBJ1-1; D possibly corresponds to TRBD1 (6 bases). V was pared by 3 bases and J by 0 bases, with 9 bases between. Germline values: CDR1 SGHDT, CDR2 YYEEEE. The CDR3 spans 14 residues. This chain's CDR3 is CASSSGTLNTEAFF. The CDR3 DNA sequence: TGTGCCAGCAGCTCCGGGACATTGAACACTGAAGCTTTCTTT.

This clonotype was counted a few times. This chain uses TRBV2 with TRBJ2-1; 9 nucleotides line up with TRBD1. Germline V gene lookup returns CDR1 SNHLY and CDR2 FYNNEI. CDR3 size: 14 residues. The V segment lost 6 bases and the J segment 6 bases; nucleotides outside the gene matches: 6. CDR3 coding DNA: TGTGCCAGCAGGCCGGACAGGGGTAGCAATGAGCAGTTCTTC. Residues: CASRPDRGSNEQFF.

The CDR3 loop is CATAGNSNQPQHF. The CDR3 DNA reads TGTGCCACTGCGGGGAATAGCAATCAGCCCCAGCATTTT. The chain links TRBV24-1 to TRBJ1-5; D unresolved. The CDR3 has 13 amino acids. Per germline, CDR1 KGHDR and CDR2 SFDVKD. Trimming stripped 10 bases from V and 0 bases from J, with 9 bases between.

This clonotype was observed a few times. The V call is TRBV9, the J call TRBJ1-3; 7 bases align to TRBD1. CDR3 size: 17 residues. Germline V CDR1 and CDR2: SGDLS, YYNGEE. V dropped 4 bases and J dropped 3; count of bases not matched to a gene: 13. CDR3 nucleotides: TGTGCCAGCAGCCCCAACGGTGGAGGGGGCTTTGGAAACACCATATATTTT. Protein product: CASSPNGGGGFGNTIYF.

The chain uses TRBV18 and TRBJ1-1, with a weak D call TRBD1 (6 bases). The CDR3 length is 16 residues. Per germline, CDR1 KGHSH and CDR2 LQKENI. V lost 0 bases and J lost 0, with 11 bases in between. In nucleotides, the CDR3 is TGTGCCAGCTCACCACCCCAGGGGACTTTGAACACTGAAGCTTTCTTT. Translation: CASSPPQGTLNTEAFF. Full variable domain (missing parts from reference TRBV18 and TRBJ1-1): NAGVMQNPRHLVRRRGQEARLRCSPMKGHSHVYWYRQLPEEGLKFMVYLQKENIIDESGMPKERFSAEFPKEGPSILRIQQVVRGDSAAYFCASSPPQGTLNTEAFFGQGTRLTVV.

V usage is TRBV12-5 and J usage is TRBJ1-2, with 8 bases aligning to TRBD1. Germline V gives CDR1 LGHNT, CDR2 FRNRAP. Trimming took 3 bases from V and 8 from J; bases not matched to a gene: 11. CDR3 length: 15 amino acids. CDR3 loop: CASGLIPGGTRGYTF. The CDR3 DNA follows: TGTGCTAGTGGTTTAATCCCAGGGGGCACGCGGGGCTACACCTTC.

The chain recombines TRBV6-5 with TRBJ2-7; the match to TRBD1 covers 7 bases. The DNA end is a closer match to TRBJ2-1, so the J assignment may be wrong. CDR3 length equals 14 residues. Germline CDR1 MNHEY, CDR2 SVGAGI. CDR3 residues: CASSPRTGAGEQFF. The CDR3 nucleotides read TGTGCCAGCAGTCCCCGGACAGGCGCGGGTGAGCAGTTCTTC.

The rearrangement links TRBV6-5 to TRBJ2-7; the match to TRBD2 covers 7 bases. Trimming removed 3 bases from V and 3 bases from J; junction bases left unmatched: 17. Looked up from germline, CDR1 is MNHEY and CDR2 is SVGAGI. The CDR3 is 18 amino acids. In DNA, the CDR3 is TGTGCCAGCAGTTATAAGCCGACCGGGACTACCAATAGCTACGAGCAGTACTTC. Encoded protein: CASSYKPTGTTNSYEQYF.

Comments on this clonotype: Sequence at one end of the junction differs from germline and may be a read error. The J gene is TRBJ1-6, the V gene TRBV12-3 or TRBV12-4, with unresolved D. The CDR3 is 15 residues long. The CDR3 loop reads CAISGSGSYNSPLHF. For the CDR3, the DNA is TGTGCCATCTCGGGTTCAGGCTCCTATAATTCGCCCCTCCACTTT.

The rearrangement joins TRBV28 to TRBJ2-2; tentative D call: TRBD1 (7 bases). V gave up 7 bases and J gave up 1 base, with 10 bases separating them. Germline values: CDR1 MDHEN, CDR2 SYDVKM. CDR3 length equals 14 residues. The CDR3, as DNA: TGTGCCAGCACCCAGGGGGGGAACACCGGGGAGCTGTTTTTT. Translated, it gives CASTQGGNTGELFF.

This clonotype appeared a few times. The chain is built from TRBV7-2 and TRBJ1-4, with D possibly TRBD1 on 6 matching bases. There are 15 residues in the CDR3. V lost 4 bases to trimming and J lost 4 bases, with 13 bases between them. From germline, CDR1 is SGHTA and CDR2 FQGNSA. CDR3 DNA: TGTGCCAGCAGCTCTACAGGGTCAAGTAATGAAAAACTGTTTTTT. It yields the protein CASSSTGSSNEKLFF.

The chain recombines TRBV6-6 with TRBJ2-3, with 10 positions matching TRBD2. CDR3 length: 14 residues. The V and J ends lost 9 bases and 0 bases, in that order; junction bases with no gene match: 3. CDR1 is MNHNY, CDR2 SVGAGI, per germline (reference sequence). The DNA of the CDR3 is TGTGCCAGTCAAGCGGGGGGGAGCACAGATACGCAGTATTTT. It encodes CASQAGGSTDTQYF.

This clonotype was observed a few times. This rearrangement joins TRBV3-1 to TRBJ2-7; 7 bases match TRBD1. Per germline, CDR1 LGHDT and CDR2 YNNKEL (reference sequence). The V segment lost 7 bases and the J segment 3 bases; nucleotides outside the gene matches: 3. There are 12 residues in the CDR3. Here the CDR3 reads CASNGDSYEQYF. CDR3 coding DNA: TGTGCCAGCAACGGGGACAGCTACGAGCAGTACTTC.

This clonotype was counted between two and nine times. This rearrangement joins TRBV29-1 to TRBJ2-7; D is ambiguous. The CDR3 is made up of 11 amino acids. Between the trimmed V and J ends, which lost 7 bases and 1 base, there was a span of 8 bases. From germline, CDR1 is SQVTM and CDR2 ANQGSEA. CDR3 in DNA: TGCAGCGCTACTGGATCCTACGAGCAGTACTTC. Residues: CSATGSYEQYF.